This TCR beta chain was recovered during a study of blood T cell repertoires in COVID-19. Seattle's cohort entered during active infection and was followed longitudinally. Authors' processing steps: Nucleated cell counts were estimated from reference gene primer amplification. TCRdb keeps only in-frame clones here, not all; method: immunoSEQ multiplex PCR. V and J calls and clone size are given by that table; D and trimming were obtained from the DNA. The sample has 300,000 to 350,000 clones; about nine tenths are singletons. The CDR3 totals 13 residues. Germline CDR1 reads LNHDA; CDR2 reads SQIVND (reference sequence). V lost 6 bases, J lost 9 bases, and 18 bases lay in between.

This receptor was obtained from a woman aged 55-69 years with COVID-19, enrolled during active disease. J is TRBJ2-7 and V is TRBV19; TRBD1 might be the D (6 bases). The sequencing input was peripheral blood. The CDR3 sequence is CASRSIPGQRQYF. The CDR3 coding sequence is TGTGCCAGTAGGAGTATCCCAGGACAGAGGCAGTACTTC.